What follows are 20 T cell receptor beta chains derived from one specimen sequenced in a study of shared clonotypes between healthy human individuals. The repertoire was sequenced with immunoSEQ multiplex PCR; TCRdb's copy has only in-frame clones and lacks some. This repertoire shows more than 900,000 clones, 78% found once; its top ten account for roughly 0.55%. Sequenced input: memory CD4+ T cells from PBMCs. The subset is: CD45RA-negative fraction. The receptor source for this set is a man younger than 35 in good health. Some clones in this sample may be carry-over from other donors' samples.

This chain links TRBV5-1 with TRBJ1-1, with D perhaps matching TRBD1 (6 bases). The germline CDR1 and CDR2 sequences are SGHRS and YFSETQ. The CDR3 contains 13 residues. V was trimmed by 1 base and J by 7 bases, leaving 11 bases between them. This chain's CDR3 is CASSLRGGLEAFF. DNA for the CDR3: TGCGCCAGCAGCTTGCGTGGGGGCCTTGAAGCTTTCTTT.

This chain connects TRBV28 to TRBJ1-4, with no clear D. This CDR3 comprises 15 residues. Trimming shortened V by 3 bases and J by 2 bases, and 10 bases separated the two germline ends. From germline, CDR1 is MDHEN and CDR2 SYDVKM. CDR3 in DNA: TGTGCCAGCAGTTTCTGGGGTGCGACTAATGAAAAACTGTTTTTT. It yields the protein CASSFWGATNEKLFF.

V and J are TRBV7-2 and TRBJ2-5; TRBD2 matches 7 bases. The junction had 11 bases not matched to a gene; V was cut back by 5 bases and J by 5 bases. The CDR3 sequence is 15 residues long. CDR1 is SGHTA and CDR2 is FQGNSA in the germline V gene. CDR3 DNA sequence: TGTGCCAGCAGCCCCAGGACTAGGCTTCCGGAGACCCAGTACTTC. Translated: CASSPRTRLPETQYF.

The rearrangement links TRBV18 to TRBJ2-1; possible D gene TRBD2, 5 bases. The CDR3 contains 15 residues. The germline V gene encodes CDR1 KGHSH and CDR2 LQKENI. The V and J ends lost 0 bases and 8 bases respectively, with 14 bases between them. CDR3 in DNA: TGTGCCAGCTCACCACCTGGCAGCTTGAGGGATGAGCAGTTCTTC. The encoded protein is CASSPPGSLRDEQFF.

This chain joins TRBV25-1 and TRBJ1-2, with D perhaps matching TRBD1 (6 bases). The CDR3 runs to 12 residues. Trimming shortened V by 6 bases and J by 4 bases, and 9 bases separated the two germline ends. Germline CDR1 and CDR2: MGHDK and SYGVNS. CDR3 bases: TGTGCCAGCAGAGACAGGACCTATGGCTACACCTTC. Protein: CASRDRTYGYTF.

This clone was counted ten times or more. The same CDR3 can be traced to other DNA sequences in this sample. V gene TRBV7-2 combines with J gene TRBJ1-2, with D tentatively TRBD1 (5 bases). Germline loops: CDR1 SGHTA, CDR2 FQGNSA. Trimming stripped 5 bases from V and 5 bases from J, with 15 bases between. This CDR3 has 14 residues. The CDR3 is CASSTLAGGYGYTF. CDR3 coding DNA: TGTGCCAGCAGCACCCTGGCGGGGGGGTATGGCTACACCTTC.

The chain recombines TRBV5-1 with TRBJ2-2, with 12 bases matching TRBD2. This CDR3 is built from 17 residues. Trimming at V came to 6 bases and at J to 5 bases, leaving 11 bases not matched to a gene. Germline assignment: CDR1 SGHRS and CDR2 YFSETQ. The CDR3 sequence: CASTAPRLAGETGELFF. CDR3 DNA sequence: TGCGCCAGCACCGCTCCCCGACTAGCGGGAGAAACCGGGGAGCTGTTTTTT. Drawing the rest from reference TRBV5-1 and TRBJ2-2, the complete variable domain is KAGVTQTPRYLIKTRGQQVTLSCSPISGHRSVSWYQQTPGQGLQFLFEYFSETQRNKGNFPGRFSGRQFSNSRSEMNVSTLELGDSALYLCASTAPRLAGETGELFFGEGSRLTVL.

On this clone: The same CDR3 can be traced to other DNA sequences in this sample. The chain is built from TRBV7-2 and TRBJ2-1; D remains unclear. The CDR3 totals 11 residues. Germline V gene data show CDR1 as SGHTA and CDR2 as FQGNSA. V was shortened by 7 bases and J by 3 bases, with 4 bases between the two germline ends. The CDR3 sequence: CASTLYNEQFF. CDR3 DNA: TGTGCCAGCACCCTCTACAATGAGCAGTTCTTC.

This clone appeared a few times. This chain uses TRBV30 with TRBJ1-2, with D maybe TRBD1 (5 bases). CDR3 length: 14 residues. Germline V gene lookup returns CDR1 GTSNPN and CDR2 SVGIG (reference sequence). V dropped 5 bases and J dropped 1 base, with 14 bases sitting between them. As DNA, the CDR3 is TGTGCCTGGGGGGGACGAAGCTATAACTATGGCTACACCTTC. This gives the protein CAWGGRSYNYGYTF.

CDR3 amino acids: CASSPQGIVQFF. CDR3 DNA: TGTGCCAGCAGTCCACAGGGAATCGTGCAGTTCTTC. The chain is built from TRBV6-6 and TRBJ2-1, with D perhaps TRBD1 (6 bases). The V end lost 5 bases, the J end lost 12 bases, and 14 bases lay between the germline ends. Germline values: CDR1 MNHNY, CDR2 SVGAGI (reference sequence). The CDR3 runs 12 residues.

V usage is TRBV15 and J usage is TRBJ1-4; D not resolved. Trimming removed 0 bases from V and 6 bases from J, with 11 bases in between. The CDR3 contains 15 residues. CDR1 is LNHNV, CDR2 YYDKDF, per germline (reference sequence). The CDR3 DNA sequence: TGTGCCACCAGCAGAGATTTGGGGTGGGATGAAAAACTGTTTTTT. This gives the protein CATSRDLGWDEKLFF.

The genes are TRBV10-3 and TRBJ2-2; 7 nucleotides agree with TRBD2. Germline V CDR1 and CDR2: ENHRY, SYGVKD. The ends lost 8 bases at V and 4 bases at J; junction bases unmatched: 1. This CDR3 is 12 amino acids long. CDR3 coding DNA: TGTGCCATCTGGGAGGGCACCGGGGAGCTGTTTTTT. This encodes CAIWEGTGELFF.

The chain couples TRBV28 to TRBJ2-7; 11 nucleotides match TRBD2. CDR3 length: 16 residues. V shed 1 base and J 2 bases; nucleotides not matched to a gene: 4. From germline, CDR1 is MDHEN and CDR2 SYDVKM. The CDR3 reads CASSLYSSGRPYEQYF. The DNA for the CDR3 is TGTGCCAGCAGTTTATATTCTAGCGGGAGGCCCTACGAGCAGTACTTC. Looking up the rest from reference TRBV28 and TRBJ2-7 gives the full variable domain: DVKVTQSSRYLVKRTGEKVFLECVQDMDHENMFWYRQDPGLGLRLIYFSYDVKMKEKGDIPEGYSVSREKKERFSLILESASTNQTSMYLCASSLYSSGRPYEQYFGPGTRLTVT.

The gene calls are TRBV28 and TRBJ2-1, with D unresolved. V was pared by 6 bases and J by 2 bases, with 17 bases between. This CDR3 has 16 residues. Germline loops: CDR1 MDHEN, CDR2 SYDVKM. CDR3 coding DNA: TGTGCCAGCAGCGGTCCATTGATCTGGCCCTACAATGAGCAGTTCTTC. Its protein is CASSGPLIWPYNEQFF.

The chain links TRBV27 to TRBJ2-7; the D call may be TRBD1 or TRBD2 (5 bases each). The germline gives CDR1 MNHEY, CDR2 SMNVEV (reference sequence). The CDR3 sequence is 15 residues long. The germline V and J ends were trimmed by 6 bases and 0 bases, with 15 bases remaining between them. The CDR3 DNA follows: TGTGCCAGCAGCCTGCTTGGGGGAAGCTCCTACGAGCAGTACTTC. Encoded protein: CASSLLGGSSYEQYF.

This clone was observed a single time. The gene calls are TRBV7-2 and TRBJ2-1; 9 nucleotides agree with TRBD2. V gave up 5 bases and J gave up 0 bases; unmatched junction bases: 5. The CDR3 is 16 residues long. Germline CDR1 SGHTA, CDR2 FQGNSA. The CDR3 protein is CASSPGRGGSYNEQFF. CDR3 nucleotides: TGTGCCAGCAGCCCGGGGCGGGGGGGCTCCTACAATGAGCAGTTCTTC.

This clone was found a few times. This chain connects TRBV14 to TRBJ1-1; D gene uncertain. This CDR3 region has 15 residues. Trimming stripped 3 bases from V and 0 bases from J, with 11 bases between. Germline CDR1 is SGHDN and CDR2 is FVKESK. The CDR3 spells CASSHPGEMNTEAFF. The CDR3, as DNA: TGTGCCAGCAGCCATCCCGGGGAGATGAACACTGAAGCTTTCTTT.

The chain links TRBV5-1 to TRBJ1-1, with D unclear. There are 15 residues in the CDR3. V was cut by 0 bases and J by 4 bases, with 13 bases left in between. In germline, CDR1 is SGHRS, CDR2 YFSETQ. The CDR3 sequence is CASSLVWGGSTEAFF. The CDR3, as DNA: TGCGCCAGCAGCTTGGTGTGGGGTGGGAGCACTGAAGCTTTCTTT. Full variable domain (rest looked up from reference TRBV5-1 and TRBJ1-1): KAGVTQTPRYLIKTRGQQVTLSCSPISGHRSVSWYQQTPGQGLQFLFEYFSETQRNKGNFPGRFSGRQFSNSRSEMNVSTLELGDSALYLCASSLVWGGSTEAFFGQGTRLTVV.

The rearrangement uses TRBV4-2 and TRBJ2-3; D is unresolved. Deletions cut 9 bases from V and 0 bases from J, with 13 bases between. Germline V CDR1 and CDR2: LGHNA, YNFKEQ. This CDR3 is built from 14 residues. The CDR3 loop reads CASGWAFSTDTQYF. DNA of the CDR3: TGTGCCAGTGGATGGGCATTTAGCACAGATACGCAGTATTTT.

This chain joins TRBV15 and TRBJ1-2; 8 bases align to TRBD1. V was clipped by 3 bases and J by 3 bases; unmatched bases: 12. The CDR3 is made up of 17 amino acids. Germline CDR1 and CDR2: LNHNV and YYDKDF (reference sequence). CDR3 in amino acids: CATSRPTGGLVDYGYTF. As DNA, the CDR3 is TGTGCCACCAGCAGGCCTACAGGGGGGCTGGTTGACTATGGCTACACCTTC. Full variable domain (rest looked up from reference TRBV15 and TRBJ1-2): DAMVIQNPRYQVTQFGKPVTLSCSQTLNHNVMYWYQQKSSQAPKLLFHYYDKDFNNEADTPDNFQSRRPNTSFCFLDIRSPGLGDTAMYLCATSRPTGGLVDYGYTFGSGTRLTVV.